These 25 T cell receptor beta chains were all obtained from the same sample, sequenced in a study of blood T cell repertoires in COVID-19. Profiled with immunoSEQ multiplex PCR; TCRdb holds only in-frame clones, not every one. The sample shows tens of thousands of clones, 70% to 90% of them seen only once. Sample: peripheral blood. The origin of the receptors is a human donor with active COVID-19. The donor label of this sample is uncertain.

The V gene is TRBV5-4, the J gene TRBJ2-5; D unresolved. V lost 3 bases, J lost 2 bases, and 14 bases lay in between. The germline gives CDR1 SGHNT, CDR2 YYREEE (reference sequence). The length of the CDR3 is 15 residues. The CDR3 loop reads CASSSHGRQQETQYF. In DNA form, the CDR3 reads TGTGCCAGCAGCTCCCATGGGCGTCAACAAGAGACCCAGTACTTC.

V gene TRBV28 combines with J gene TRBJ1-2, with TRBD1 as a possible D gene (5 bases). The CDR3 spans 14 residues. The V and J ends lost 3 bases and 4 bases respectively, with 12 bases between them. CDR1 and CDR2 from the germline V gene are MDHEN and SYDVKM. The CDR3 here is CASSFLQGGYGYTF. The CDR3 DNA sequence: TGTGCCAGCAGTTTTCTTCAGGGTGGCTATGGCTACACCTTC.

The chain has TRBV30 and TRBJ2-7; 7 positions agree with TRBD1. This CDR3 comprises 14 residues. CDR1 GTSNPN and CDR2 SVGIG come from the germline V gene (reference sequence). Trimming removed 5 bases from V and 5 bases from J; junction bases left unmatched: 12. CDR3 sequence: CAWRSVTGRNEQYF. The CDR3 coding sequence is TGTGCCTGGCGCAGCGTGACAGGGAGAAACGAGCAGTACTTC.

In the case of this clone: The junction shows a germline mismatch at one end, possibly a read error. This specimen includes other DNA sequences encoding the same CDR3. CDR3 nucleotides: TGTGCCAGCAGCCCTTATCCGGGACAGCAGAATGAAAAACTATTTTTT. Its translation: CASSPYPGQQNEKLFF. The V and J genes are TRBV4-2 and TRBJ1-4; TRBD1 matches 7 bases. The CDR3 is made up of 16 amino acids. Looked up from germline, CDR1 is LGHNA and CDR2 is YNFKEQ.

The V call is TRBV19, the J call TRBJ1-5; D is unresolved. CDR3 length: 14 residues. V was pared by 5 bases and J by 1 base, with 9 bases between. The V gene's germline CDR1 is LNHDA and CDR2 SQIVND (reference sequence). The CDR3 sequence is CASSSVTSNQPQHF. CDR3 in DNA: TGTGCCAGTAGTTCAGTTACAAGCAATCAGCCCCAGCATTTT.

The V and J genes are TRBV6-6 and TRBJ2-4; 11 positions agree with TRBD1. In germline, CDR1 is MNHNY, CDR2 SVGAGI (reference sequence). J was trimmed by 8 bases and V by 5 bases; bases with no gene match: 5. The CDR3 spans 14 residues. This chain's CDR3 is CASSRGQGAHIQYF. In nucleotides, the CDR3 is TGTGCCAGCAGTCGCGGACAGGGGGCTCACATTCAGTACTTC.

This chain links TRBV2 with TRBJ1-2; D perhaps matches TRBD1 (6 bases). Trimming removed 7 bases at V and 8 bases at J, with 20 bases between. This CDR3 comprises 14 residues. The germline V gene encodes CDR1 SNHLY and CDR2 FYNNEI. This CDR3 reads CASIMAETGRGYTF. The CDR3 region has the DNA TGTGCCAGCATCATGGCGGAGACAGGAAGGGGCTACACCTTC.

The chain is built from TRBV3-1 (or the pseudogene TRBV3-2) and TRBJ2-2; 7 nucleotides line up with TRBD1. CDR3 length equals 14 residues. Germline lookup yields CDR1 LGHDT and CDR2 YNNKEL (reference sequence). V trimming: 4 bases; J trimming: 6 bases; junction bases outside the gene matches: 5. CDR3 residues: CASSPGTAPGELFF. CDR3 coding DNA: TGTGCCAGCAGCCCCGGGACAGCCCCCGGGGAGCTGTTTTTT.

The table lists this clone with a count of one. For the CDR3, the DNA is TGTGCCAGGCGAGACAGGGGCGGATCGAGTTATGGCTACACCTTC. Translating it yields CARRDRGGSSYGYTF. The V call is TRBV2, the J call TRBJ1-2; 8 positions agree with TRBD1. Germline V lookup: CDR1 SNHLY, CDR2 FYNNEI. V shed 9 bases, J shed 5 bases, and the junction held 14 bases outside the gene matches. This CDR3 has 15 amino acids.

The chain uses TRBV9 and TRBJ2-5, with D perhaps matching TRBD1 (6 bases). Germline CDR1 reads SGDLS; CDR2 reads YYNGEE. This CDR3 spans 15 amino acids. V gave up 0 bases and J gave up 2 bases, with 11 bases separating them. CDR3 residues: CASSVEGTSQETQYF. CDR3 DNA: TGTGCCAGCAGCGTAGAGGGGACATCTCAAGAGACCCAGTACTTC.

The chain combines TRBV4-3 with TRBJ2-7, with D possibly matching TRBD2 (6 bases). This CDR3 has 15 amino acids. The V end lost 1 base, the J end lost 3 bases, and 13 bases lay between the germline ends. CDR1 is LGHNA and CDR2 is YSLEER in the germline V gene. Here the CDR3 DNA reads TGCGCCAGCAGCCAAGGCCCAACTAGCATCTACGAGCAGTACTTC. Translating it yields CASSQGPTSIYEQYF.

The chain couples TRBV6-4 to TRBJ1-6; D call uncertain. Germline V gene data show CDR1 as MRHNA and CDR2 as SNTAGT. V gave up 7 bases and J gave up 8 bases, with 15 bases separating them. CDR3 length: 14 residues. This chain's CDR3 is CASTREGVDSPLHF. CDR3 bases: TGTGCCAGCACGAGGGAGGGTGTGGATTCACCCCTCCACTTT.

V gene TRBV18 combines with J gene TRBJ2-7; D possibly corresponds to TRBD2 (7 bases). Germline CDR1 KGHSH, CDR2 LQKENI. The CDR3 consists of 16 residues. V lost 3 bases and J 0 bases, leaving 15 bases between the germline ends. The CDR3 nucleotides read TGTGCCAGCTCACCCATATTGGCGGGGGCCTCCTACGAGCAGTACTTC. It encodes CASSPILAGASYEQYF.

J is TRBJ2-7 and V is TRBV5-3; D is perhaps TRBD1 (5 bases). TRBV5-3 qualifies as an ORF whose function is uncertain. V lost 7 bases to trimming and J lost 2 bases, with 25 bases between them. The CDR3 spans 17 residues. This CDR3 is CARRTTGHILPPYEQYF. The DNA of the CDR3 is TGTGCCAGACGAACCACCGGACATATCCTCCCCCCCTACGAGCAGTACTTC.

The rearrangement joins TRBV7-9 to TRBJ2-3; 7 bases fit TRBD2. CDR3 length: 19 residues. In germline, CDR1 is SEHNR, CDR2 FQNEAQ (reference sequence). V shed 1 base, J shed 6 bases, and the junction held 19 bases outside the gene matches. Here the CDR3 reads CASSLGLADNPLHWDTQYF. CDR3 nucleotides: TGTGCCAGCAGCTTAGGCCTAGCGGACAACCCTCTCCACTGGGATACGCAGTATTTT.

This chain uses TRBV6-2 or TRBV6-3 with TRBJ2-7; TRBD1 matches at 10 bases. With 4 bases clipped from V and 5 bases from J, the junction kept 5 bases outside the gene matches. The CDR3 extends over 14 amino acids. Germline V gives CDR1 MNHEY, CDR2 SVGEGT. CDR3 residues: CASSWDRGRNEQYF. The DNA of the CDR3 is TGTGCCAGCAGTTGGGACAGGGGAAGGAACGAGCAGTACTTC.

The rearrangement joins TRBV20-1 to TRBJ2-7, with a possible D match to TRBD2 (5 bases). CDR3 length: 14 residues. CDR1 DFQATT and CDR2 SNEGSKA come from the germline V gene (reference sequence). The V gene lost 3 bases and the J gene lost 6 bases, with 18 bases spanning the gap. The CDR3 loop reads CSASFGTRNSEQYF. The CDR3 coding sequence is TGCAGTGCTAGTTTTGGAACTAGGAACAGCGAGCAGTACTTC.

This chain links TRBV2 with TRBJ1-1; 8 bases map to TRBD1. Germline trimming cut 6 bases from V and 8 bases from J; bases unmatched to any gene: 2. Germline V lookup: CDR1 SNHLY, CDR2 FYNNEI. The CDR3 length is 11 residues. CDR3 amino acids: CASRDREEAFF. The DNA of the CDR3 is TGTGCCAGCAGGGACAGGGAGGAAGCTTTCTTT.

The chain uses TRBV7-2 and TRBJ1-2; TRBD1 aligns across 7 bases. CDR1 is SGHTA, CDR2 FQGNSA, per germline. V dropped 5 bases and J dropped 11; count of bases not matched to a gene: 20. This CDR3 contains 16 residues. The chain's CDR3 is CASSPRQGSHAMRYTF. The DNA of the CDR3 is TGTGCCAGCAGCCCGCGACAGGGTTCGCACGCGATGAGATACACCTTC.

This chain joins TRBV10-1 and TRBJ2-7; D is unresolved. V gave up 3 bases and J gave up 4 bases, with 13 bases separating them. The germline CDR1 and CDR2 sequences are WNHNN and SYGVQD (reference sequence). The CDR3 loop spans 14 amino acids. The CDR3 coding sequence is TGCGCCAGCAGTGAAGGCGGCAGCGTTTACGAGCAGTACTTC. Its translation is CASSEGGSVYEQYF.

This sequence joins TRBV5-5 and TRBJ2-1; D perhaps matches TRBD1 (6 bases). V lost 4 bases, J lost 0 bases, and 20 bases lay in between. This CDR3 spans 18 amino acids. CDR1 and CDR2 (germline): SGHKS, YYEKEE (reference sequence). The CDR3 bases are TGTGCCAGCAGCCCCTCTGGACAGTATCGTATCTCCTACAATGAGCAGTTCTTC. Translated, it gives CASSPSGQYRISYNEQFF.

V usage is TRBV29-1 and J usage is TRBJ2-7, with D unresolved. Trimming removed 1 base at V and 4 bases at J, with 14 bases between. CDR3 length: 14 amino acids. Germline values: CDR1 SQVTM, CDR2 ANQGSEA. In DNA, the CDR3 is TGCAGCGTTGAAGGGGCAGGCGCACCATACGAGCAGTACTTC. Residues: CSVEGAGAPYEQYF.

The V and J genes are TRBV2 and TRBJ1-1; possible D gene TRBD1, 6 bases. Germline values: CDR1 SNHLY, CDR2 FYNNEI. The CDR3 sequence is 13 residues long. V was shortened by 8 bases and J by 0 bases, with 10 bases between the two germline ends. This CDR3 reads CASRDNMNTEAFF. CDR3 sequence (DNA): TGTGCCAGCCGGGACAACATGAACACTGAAGCTTTCTTT.

The chain carries TRBV3-1 (or the pseudogene TRBV3-2) and TRBJ2-3; 9 nucleotides match TRBD2. The J segment lost 12 bases and the V segment lost 0 bases, leaving 4 bases of the junction unmatched. From germline, CDR1 is LGHDT and CDR2 YNNKEL (reference sequence). This CDR3 has 13 amino acids. The CDR3 loop reads CASSQETSGYQYF. In DNA, the CDR3 is TGTGCCAGCAGCCAAGAAACTAGCGGGTACCAGTATTTT.

The CDR3 DNA is TGCGCCAGTTCCGGGACTAGCGGGATGCGAGGCACAGATACGCAGTATTTT. As protein: CASSGTSGMRGTDTQYF. The chain recombines TRBV5-1 with TRBJ2-3, with 13 nucleotides matching TRBD2. V trimming: 8 bases; J trimming: 1 base; junction bases outside the gene matches: 10. The CDR3 extends over 17 amino acids. The germline gives CDR1 SGHRS, CDR2 YFSETQ.